The 5 T cell receptor beta chains below were found in one sample sequenced in a study of blood T cell repertoires in COVID-19. The repertoire was sequenced with immunoSEQ multiplex PCR; TCRdb's copy has only in-frame clones and lacks some. The sample gives almost 350,000 clones, 89% of which show up once; approximately 4.1% is in the top ten. The specimen was peripheral blood. These receptors were taken from a woman aged 55-75 years with COVID-19, enrolled during active disease.

This clone was seen only once. This rearrangement joins TRBV5-1 to TRBJ1-2; tentative D call: TRBD1 (5 bases). Trimming removed 7 bases at V and 3 bases at J, with 16 bases between. CDR3 length equals 14 residues. Germline V gives CDR1 SGHRS, CDR2 YFSETQ. The CDR3 DNA sequence: TGCGCCAGCCGGGACTCTAATTGGGACTATGGCTACACCTTC. Amino acid sequence: CASRDSNWDYGYTF.

The chain couples TRBV7-2 to TRBJ1-1; 10 positions match TRBD1. Germline CDR1 and CDR2: SGHTA and FQGNSA. The CDR3 runs 16 residues. The junction had 8 bases not matched to a gene; V was cut back by 5 bases and J by 2 bases. Here the CDR3 DNA reads TGTGCCAGCAGCCCCGGACAGGGGGGAGTTAACACTGAAGCTTTCTTT. This sequence encodes CASSPGQGGVNTEAFF.

The table lists this clone with a count of one. This chain joins TRBV19 and TRBJ2-1, with 12 bases that match TRBD2. The ends lost 7 bases at V and 7 bases at J; junction bases unmatched: 8. Germline assignment: CDR1 LNHDA and CDR2 SQIVND (reference sequence). This CDR3 has 15 amino acids. In nucleotides, the CDR3 is TGTGCCAGTACCCTACTAGCGGGGGGTGTGAATGAGCAGTTCTTC. It specifies CASTLLAGGVNEQFF.

This clone appeared once. V gene TRBV27 combines with J gene TRBJ2-3, with a weak D call TRBD2 (5 bases). Trimming left V 6 bases short and J 4 bases short, with 17 bases between. The CDR3 totals 15 residues. Germline V CDR1 and CDR2: MNHEY, SMNVEV (reference sequence). As DNA, the CDR3 is TGTGCCAGCAGCCGGGGTGGGTATGAATCAGATACGCAGTATTTT. Translating gives CASSRGGYESDTQYF.

The chain joins TRBV11-2 to TRBJ2-1, with 10 bases matching TRBD2. This CDR3 comprises 16 residues. V shed 5 bases, J shed 3 bases, and the junction held 7 bases outside the gene matches. The germline gives CDR1 SGHAT, CDR2 FQNNGV. CDR3: CASSPLLAGFYNEQFF. The CDR3, as DNA: TGTGCCAGCAGCCCACTACTAGCGGGGTTCTACAATGAGCAGTTCTTC.